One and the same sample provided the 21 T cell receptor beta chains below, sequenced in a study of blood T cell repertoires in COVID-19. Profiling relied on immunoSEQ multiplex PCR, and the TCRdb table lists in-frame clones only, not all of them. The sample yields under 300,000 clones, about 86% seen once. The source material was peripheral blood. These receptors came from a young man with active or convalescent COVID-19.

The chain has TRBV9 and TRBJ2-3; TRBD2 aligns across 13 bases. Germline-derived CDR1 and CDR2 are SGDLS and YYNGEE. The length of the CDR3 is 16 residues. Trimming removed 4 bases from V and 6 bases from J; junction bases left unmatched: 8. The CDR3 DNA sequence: TGTGCCAGCAGCACGCGGACTAGCGGGGGTCGGGATACGCAGTATTTT. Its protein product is CASSTRTSGGRDTQYF.

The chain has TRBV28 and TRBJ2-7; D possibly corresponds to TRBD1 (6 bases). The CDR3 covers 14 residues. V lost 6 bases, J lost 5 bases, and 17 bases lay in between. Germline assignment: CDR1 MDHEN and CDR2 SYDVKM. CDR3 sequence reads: CASRGSAGANEQYF. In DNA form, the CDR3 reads TGTGCCAGCAGGGGATCGGCAGGGGCAAACGAGCAGTACTTC.

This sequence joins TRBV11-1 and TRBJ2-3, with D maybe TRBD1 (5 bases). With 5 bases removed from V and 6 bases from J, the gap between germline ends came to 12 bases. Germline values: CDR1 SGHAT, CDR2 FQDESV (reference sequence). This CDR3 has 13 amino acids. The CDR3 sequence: CASSIGHLDTQYF. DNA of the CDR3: TGTGCCAGCAGCATAGGACATTTGGATACGCAGTATTTT.

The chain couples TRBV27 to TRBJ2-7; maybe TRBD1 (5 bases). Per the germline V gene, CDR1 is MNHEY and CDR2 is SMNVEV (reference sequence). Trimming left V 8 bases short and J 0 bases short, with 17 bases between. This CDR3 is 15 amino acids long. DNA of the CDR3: TGTGCCAGCCGAACCGAGACAGCGAACTCCTACGAGCAGTACTTC. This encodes CASRTETANSYEQYF.

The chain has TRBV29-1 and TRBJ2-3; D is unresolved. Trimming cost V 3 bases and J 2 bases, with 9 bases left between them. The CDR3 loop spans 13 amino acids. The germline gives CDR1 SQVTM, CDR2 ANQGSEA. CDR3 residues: CSVDWRPTDTQYF. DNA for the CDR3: TGCAGCGTTGACTGGCGGCCCACAGATACGCAGTATTTT.

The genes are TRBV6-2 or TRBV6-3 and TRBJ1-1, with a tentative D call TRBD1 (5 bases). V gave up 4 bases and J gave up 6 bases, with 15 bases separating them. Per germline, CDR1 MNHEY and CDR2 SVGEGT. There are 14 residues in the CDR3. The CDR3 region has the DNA TGTGCCAGCAGTTTGGTGGACATTCCTTCTGAAGCTTTCTTT. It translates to CASSLVDIPSEAFF.

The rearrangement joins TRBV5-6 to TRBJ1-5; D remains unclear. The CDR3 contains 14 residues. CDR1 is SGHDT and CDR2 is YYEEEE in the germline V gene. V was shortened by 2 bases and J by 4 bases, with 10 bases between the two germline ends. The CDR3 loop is CASSFSETNQPQHF. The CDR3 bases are TGTGCCAGCAGCTTTTCTGAGACTAATCAGCCCCAGCATTTT.

In nucleotides, the CDR3 is TGTGCCAGCAGCTTTCGGCTAGCAACCTACAATGAGCAGTTCTTC. Amino acid sequence: CASSFRLATYNEQFF. This chain joins TRBV5-5 and TRBJ2-1; D might be TRBD2 (5 bases). Germline lookup yields CDR1 SGHKS and CDR2 YYEKEE (reference sequence). There are 15 residues in the CDR3. With 2 bases removed from V and 2 bases from J, the gap between germline ends came to 11 bases.

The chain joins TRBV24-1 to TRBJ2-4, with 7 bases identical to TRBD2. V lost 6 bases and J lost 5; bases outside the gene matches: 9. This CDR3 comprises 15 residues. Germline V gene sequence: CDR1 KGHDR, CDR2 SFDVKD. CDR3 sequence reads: CATSMIGLAENIQYF. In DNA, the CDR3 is TGTGCCACCAGTATGATCGGGCTAGCGGAAAACATTCAGTACTTC.

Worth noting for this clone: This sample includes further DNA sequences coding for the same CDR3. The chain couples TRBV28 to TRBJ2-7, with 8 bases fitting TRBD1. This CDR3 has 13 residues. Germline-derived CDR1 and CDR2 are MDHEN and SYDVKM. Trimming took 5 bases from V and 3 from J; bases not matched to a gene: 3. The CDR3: CASSPGQGYEQYF. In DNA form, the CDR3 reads TGTGCCAGCAGTCCCGGACAGGGCTACGAGCAGTACTTC.

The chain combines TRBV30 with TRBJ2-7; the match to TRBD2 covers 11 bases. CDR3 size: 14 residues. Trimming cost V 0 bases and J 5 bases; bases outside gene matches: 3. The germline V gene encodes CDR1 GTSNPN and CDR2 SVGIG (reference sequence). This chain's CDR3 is CAWSVLAGANEQYF. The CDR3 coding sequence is TGTGCCTGGAGTGTACTAGCGGGAGCGAACGAGCAGTACTTC.

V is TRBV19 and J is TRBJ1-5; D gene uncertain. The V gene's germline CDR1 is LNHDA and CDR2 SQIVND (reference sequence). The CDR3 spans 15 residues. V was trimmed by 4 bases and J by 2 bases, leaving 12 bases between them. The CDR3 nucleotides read TGTGCCAGTAGTACCCGGTCCCTGGGCAATCAGCCCCAGCATTTT. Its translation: CASSTRSLGNQPQHF.

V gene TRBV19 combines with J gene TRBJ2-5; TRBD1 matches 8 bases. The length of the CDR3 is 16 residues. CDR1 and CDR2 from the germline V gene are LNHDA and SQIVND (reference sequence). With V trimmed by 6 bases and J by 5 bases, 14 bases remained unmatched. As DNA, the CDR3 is TGTGCCAGTAGATCCTCCGGGCCAGGGGGCCGGGAGACCCAGTACTTC. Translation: CASRSSGPGGRETQYF.

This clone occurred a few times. The DNA for the CDR3 is TGTGCCAGCAGCCAAGCAGGACAGGCCTACTATGGCTACACCTTC. This encodes CASSQAGQAYYGYTF. The genes are TRBV14 and TRBJ1-2; 7 positions agree with TRBD1. Germline V gene data show CDR1 as SGHDN and CDR2 as FVKESK. Germline trimming cut 1 base from V and 3 bases from J; bases unmatched to any gene: 5. The CDR3 contains 15 residues. Based on the CDR3 plus reference TRBV14 and TRBJ1-2, the full variable domain is EAGVTQFPSHSVIEKGQTVTLRCDPISGHDNLYWYRRVMGKEIKFLLHFVKESKQDESGMPNNRFLAERTGGTYSTLKVQPAELEDSGVYFCASSQAGQAYYGYTFGSGTRLTVV.

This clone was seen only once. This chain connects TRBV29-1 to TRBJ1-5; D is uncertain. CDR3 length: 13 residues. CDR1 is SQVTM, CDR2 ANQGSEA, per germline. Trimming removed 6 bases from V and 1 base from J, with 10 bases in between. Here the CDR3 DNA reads TGCAGCGTCCGGGTTTCGAGCAATCAGCCCCAGCATTTT. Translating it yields CSVRVSSNQPQHF.

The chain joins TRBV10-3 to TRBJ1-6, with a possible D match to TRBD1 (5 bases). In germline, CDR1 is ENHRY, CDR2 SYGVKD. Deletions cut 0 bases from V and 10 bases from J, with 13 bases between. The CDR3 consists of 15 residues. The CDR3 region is CAISESLSGVSPLHF. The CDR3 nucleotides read TGTGCCATCAGTGAGTCGCTATCGGGGGTATCACCCCTCCACTTT.

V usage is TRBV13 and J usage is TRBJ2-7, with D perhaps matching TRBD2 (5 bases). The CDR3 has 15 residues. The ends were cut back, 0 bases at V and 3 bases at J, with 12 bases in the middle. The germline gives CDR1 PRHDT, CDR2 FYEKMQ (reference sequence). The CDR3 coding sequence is TGTGCCAGCAGCTTAGGGGTCCTACGGGACTACGAGCAGTACTTC. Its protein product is CASSLGVLRDYEQYF.

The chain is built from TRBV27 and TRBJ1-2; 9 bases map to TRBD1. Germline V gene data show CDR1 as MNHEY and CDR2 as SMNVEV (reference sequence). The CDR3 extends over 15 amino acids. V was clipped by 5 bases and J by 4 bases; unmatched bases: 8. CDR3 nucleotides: TGTGCCAGCAGTAACCCGGGACAGGGCACCTATGGCTACACCTTC. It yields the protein CASSNPGQGTYGYTF.

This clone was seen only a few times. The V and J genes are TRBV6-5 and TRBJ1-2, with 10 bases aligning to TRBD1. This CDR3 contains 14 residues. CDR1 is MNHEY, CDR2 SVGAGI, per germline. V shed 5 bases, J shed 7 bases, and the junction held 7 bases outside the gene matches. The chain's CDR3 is CASSRQGANAGYTF. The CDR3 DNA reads TGTGCCAGCAGTAGACAGGGGGCTAATGCTGGCTACACCTTC.

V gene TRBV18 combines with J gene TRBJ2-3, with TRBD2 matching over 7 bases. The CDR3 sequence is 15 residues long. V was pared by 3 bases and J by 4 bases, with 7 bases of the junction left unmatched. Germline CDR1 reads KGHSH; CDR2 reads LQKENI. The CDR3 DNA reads TGTGCCAGCTCACCGCGGGGGATAGATGCAGATACGCAGTATTTT. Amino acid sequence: CASSPRGIDADTQYF.

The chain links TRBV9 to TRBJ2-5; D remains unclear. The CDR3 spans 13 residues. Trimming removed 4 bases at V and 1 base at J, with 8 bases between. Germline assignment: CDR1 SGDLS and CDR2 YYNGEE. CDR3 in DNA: TGTGCCAGCAGCACATACAGCCAAGAGACCCAGTACTTC. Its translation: CASSTYSQETQYF.